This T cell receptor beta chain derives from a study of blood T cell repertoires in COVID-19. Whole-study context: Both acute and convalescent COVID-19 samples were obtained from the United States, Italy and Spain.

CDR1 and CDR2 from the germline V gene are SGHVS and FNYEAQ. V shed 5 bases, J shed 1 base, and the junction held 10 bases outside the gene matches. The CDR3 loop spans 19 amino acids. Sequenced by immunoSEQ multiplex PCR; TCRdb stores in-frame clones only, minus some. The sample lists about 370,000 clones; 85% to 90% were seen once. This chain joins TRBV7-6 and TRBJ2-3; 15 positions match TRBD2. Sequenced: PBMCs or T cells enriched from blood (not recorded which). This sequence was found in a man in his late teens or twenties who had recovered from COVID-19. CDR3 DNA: TGTGCCAGCAGCCGAGGACTAGCGGGGGGGCGTTGGGGCACAGATACGCAGTATTTT. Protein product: CASSRGLAGGRWGTDTQYF.